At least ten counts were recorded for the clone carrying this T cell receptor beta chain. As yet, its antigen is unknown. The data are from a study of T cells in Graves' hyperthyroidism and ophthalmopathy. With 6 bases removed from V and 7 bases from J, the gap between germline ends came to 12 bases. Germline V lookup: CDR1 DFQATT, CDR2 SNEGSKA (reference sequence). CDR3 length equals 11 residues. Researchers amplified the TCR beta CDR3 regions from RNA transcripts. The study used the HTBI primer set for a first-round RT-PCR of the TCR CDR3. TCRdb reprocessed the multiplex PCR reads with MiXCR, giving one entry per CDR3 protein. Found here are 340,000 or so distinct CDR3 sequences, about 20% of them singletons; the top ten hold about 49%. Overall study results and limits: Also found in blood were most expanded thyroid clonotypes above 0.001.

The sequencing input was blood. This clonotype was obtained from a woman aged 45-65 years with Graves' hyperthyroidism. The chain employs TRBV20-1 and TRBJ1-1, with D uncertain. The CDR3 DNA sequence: TGCAGTGCGGCCCAGGTGGGTGAAGCTTTCTTT. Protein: CSAAQVGEAFF.